Given below is one T cell receptor (beta chain) in context. This specimen belongs to a study of blood T cell repertoires in COVID-19. Produced via immunoSEQ multiplex PCR; TCRdb's table is partial and in-frame only. The table includes approximately 90,000 clones, more than 65% detected once. CDR3 size: 15 residues. Germline lookup yields CDR1 MNHEY and CDR2 SVGAGI. Trimming took off 4 bases at V and 8 bases at J, with 17 bases between the two ends. The sequence was obtained from a man between 65 and 85 years old with COVID-19, enrolled during active disease. Sample: peripheral blood. The chain links TRBV6-5 to TRBJ2-2; a possible D gene is TRBD2 (6 bases). CDR3 protein: CASSFLRGVRGELFF. The CDR3 DNA sequence: TGTGCCAGCAGTTTCCTTCGCGGGGTCCGGGGGGAGCTGTTTTTT.